These T cell receptor beta chains were read from a single sample in a study of PD-L1 blockade in urothelial cancer. Data came from immunoSEQ multiplex PCR; TCRdb stores just in-frame clones and leaves some out. The sample lists about 50,000 clones, approximately 86% occurring once. The sequenced sample was PBMCs, obtained around atezolizumab (anti-PD-L1) treatment. Receptors originate from a man between 60 and 75 years old with urothelial cancer. Each CDR3 is given with its conserved first and last residue. The order of the fields is CDR3 protein, CDR3 DNA, D gene, clone size, J gene, V gene. D genes are given only for firm matches. The size of a clone is reported for some rows only, either as once, few or many, or as a class for expanded clones.

CASSSHAGTGGAQGYTF	TGCGCCAGCAGCTCCCACGCAGGGACAGGGGGCGCTCAGGGCTACACCTTC	TRBD1	.	TRBJ1-2	TRBV4-3
CASSISVGATGELFF	TGTGCCAGTAGTATATCGGTAGGGGCCACCGGGGAGCTGTTTTTT	.	once	TRBJ2-2	TRBV19
CASSGRTNTDTQYF	TGTGCCAGCAGTGGCCGGACAAACACAGATACGCAGTATTTT	.	.	TRBJ2-3	TRBV2
CASSLDMVNSPLHF	TGTGCCAGCAGCTTGGACATGGTGAATTCACCCCTCCACTTT	.	.	TRBJ1-6	TRBV5-4
CAIPGQGNTGELFF	TGTGCCATCCCGGGACAGGGGAACACCGGGGAGCTGTTTTTT	TRBD1	.	TRBJ2-2	TRBV28
CASSLSGVEGTQYF	TGTGCCAGCAGCTTATCCGGGGTCGAAGGCACCCAGTACTTC	.	.	TRBJ2-5	TRBV7-3
CASSPGTYEQYF	TGTGCCAGCAGCCCGGGGACCTACGAGCAGTACTTC	.	.	TRBJ2-7	TRBV7-9
CASSKGQGYGEQYF	TGTGCCAGTAGTAAGGGACAGGGATACGGCGAGCAGTACTTC	TRBD1	.	TRBJ2-7	TRBV19
CASRPFLEGGTDTQYF	TGTGCCAGCAGACCCTTTCTAGAGGGGGGCACAGATACGCAGTATTTT	.	.	TRBJ2-3	TRBV27
CSVGIMRGRTDTQYF	TGCAGCGTCGGGATAATGCGGGGGCGCACAGATACGCAGTATTTT	.	once	TRBJ2-3	TRBV29-1
CASSLYRENSPLHF	TGCGCCAGCAGCTTGTACCGGGAAAATTCACCCCTCCACTTT	.	.	TRBJ1-6	TRBV5-1
CASSLATGGATNTEAFF	TGCGCCAGCAGCTTAGCTACAGGGGGCGCCACGAACACTGAAGCTTTCTTT	TRBD1	once	TRBJ1-1	TRBV5-1
CASSFGQQNTEAFF	TGTGCCAGCAGTTTTGGACAGCAGAACACTGAAGCTTTCTTT	.	.	TRBJ1-1	TRBV27
CASSERNYGYTF	TGTGCCAGCAGTGAACGGAACTATGGCTACACCTTC	.	.	TRBJ1-2	TRBV2
CASSHLTRVQYGYTF	TGTGCCAGCAGCCACCTGACCAGGGTACAATATGGCTACACCTTC	.	few	TRBJ1-2	TRBV5-6
CASSWGVGTNTDTQYF	TGTGCCAGCAGCTGGGGGGTGGGGACTAACACAGATACGCAGTATTTT	TRBD2	.	TRBJ2-3	TRBV9
CASSPGQGRGDTEAFF	TGTGCCAGTAGCCCCGGACAGGGTCGAGGTGACACTGAAGCTTTCTTT	TRBD1	once	TRBJ1-1	TRBV19
CASSPVSGQGIFEAFF	TGTGCCAGCAGCCCGGTATCGGGACAGGGGATTTTTGAAGCTTTCTTT	TRBD1	.	TRBJ1-1	TRBV5-5
CASIKTGQGLSPLHF	TGTGCCAGTATCAAGACGGGACAGGGACTATCACCCCTCCACTTT	TRBD1	.	TRBJ1-6	TRBV19
CASCNRGSTDTQYF	TGTGCCAGTTGCAACAGGGGTTCGACAGATACGCAGTATTTT	TRBD1	.	TRBJ2-3	TRBV19
CAISEGGGGTDTQYF	TGTGCCATCAGTGAGGGCGGCGGGGGGACAGATACGCAGTATTTT	TRBD2	.	TRBJ2-3	TRBV10-3
CASSLPDLIDEQFF	TGCGCCAGCAGCTTGCCAGACTTAATCGATGAGCAGTTCTTC	.	.	TRBJ2-1	TRBV5-1
CASSSNYGYTF	TGTGCCAGCAGTTCAAACTATGGCTACACCTTC	.	.	TRBJ1-2	TRBV7-9
CASSLDGSHNEQFF	TGTGCCAGCAGCTTAGACGGGTCCCACAATGAGCAGTTCTTC	.	.	TRBJ2-1	TRBV7-9
CASSPWGQGDEQFF	TGTGCTAGCAGCCCCTGGGGACAGGGAGATGAGCAGTTCTTC	TRBD1	.	TRBJ2-1	TRBV7-9
CASSTQGAGNQPQHF	TGTGCCAGCAGTACTCAGGGGGCTGGGAATCAGCCCCAGCATTTT	TRBD1	.	TRBJ1-5	TRBV2
CASSVDPGAQETQYF	TGTGCCAGCAGCGTGGACCCGGGAGCCCAAGAGACCCAGTACTTC	.	.	TRBJ2-5	TRBV9
CASSTTRQGRNQPQHF	TGTGCCAGTAGTACGACCCGACAGGGTCGGAATCAGCCCCAGCATTTT	TRBD1	.	TRBJ1-5	TRBV19
CSARGGGGYTF	TGCAGTGCTAGAGGTGGCGGTGGCTACACCTTC	.	.	TRBJ1-2	TRBV20-1
CASSYLGGRGYTF	TGTGCCAGCAGTTACTTAGGGGGCCGTGGCTACACCTTC	TRBD1	.	TRBJ1-2	TRBV6-6
CASSYAGTWETQYF	TGTGCCAGCAGTTACGCCGGGACATGGGAGACCCAGTACTTC	.	.	TRBJ2-5	TRBV6-5
CASRDVSSYEQYF	TGCGCCAGCCGGGATGTGTCCTCCTACGAGCAGTACTTC	.	.	TRBJ2-7	TRBV5-1
CASSNPGLAVEQYF	TGTGCCAGTAGTAATCCGGGACTAGCTGTCGAGCAGTACTTC	TRBD2	.	TRBJ2-7	TRBV19
CASSEGTGTRNQPQHF	TGTGCCAGCAGTGAAGGGACAGGGACGCGCAATCAGCCCCAGCATTTT	TRBD1	once	TRBJ1-5	TRBV6-1
CASSEDSLFNQPQHF	TGTGCCAGCAGTGAAGATAGTCTCTTCAATCAGCCCCAGCATTTT	.	.	TRBJ1-5	TRBV2
CASSLQGTNFVAFF	TGTGCCAGCAGCCTACAGGGGACGAACTTCGTAGCTTTCTTT	TRBD1	.	TRBJ1-1	TRBV28
CAWSVTRTGGRDEQFF	TGTGCCTGGAGTGTAACCCGGACAGGGGGTAGGGATGAGCAGTTCTTC	TRBD1	.	TRBJ2-1	TRBV30
CASSQEGRGTFSGNTIYF	TGTGCCAGCAGCCAAGAAGGAAGGGGTACCTTCTCTGGAAACACCATATATTTT	.	.	TRBJ1-3	TRBV14
CASSLEWTGLSYGYTF	TGTGCCAGCAGCTTAGAATGGACAGGGTTAAGCTATGGCTACACCTTC	TRBD1	.	TRBJ1-2	TRBV7-8
CASSADDQGPAEAFF	TGTGCCAGCAGCGCCGATGATCAGGGCCCAGCTGAAGCTTTCTTT	.	.	TRBJ1-1	TRBV5-1
CASSFAEIAAYGYTF	TGTGCCAGCAGCTTTGCGGAGATAGCAGCCTATGGCTACACCTTC	.	.	TRBJ1-2	TRBV7-9
CASSDRNYGYTF	TGTGCCAGCAGCGACAGGAACTATGGCTACACCTTC	.	.	TRBJ1-2	TRBV28